The 24 T cell receptor beta chains below come from one sample, sequenced in a study of response to subunit inactivated influenza vaccine. One entry per CDR3 protein results from TCRdb running MiXCR on the RT-PCR reads. Seen here are 500,000 to 600,000 distinct CDR3 sequences, roughly 13% observed once, and the top ten hold roughly 14%. Sequencing used PBMCs from blood, obtained roughly 47 days after vaccination. The receptors were sampled from a man over 45 who received an inactivated influenza vaccine.

This clonotype was seen ten or more times. The chain's CDR3 is CASSLPPTSGAQFF. The DNA for the CDR3 is TGCGCCAGCAGCCTGCCCCCTACTAGCGGAGCGCAGTTCTTC. The rearrangement uses TRBV5-1 and TRBJ2-1; 8 bases align to TRBD2. Trimming cost V 4 bases and J 12 bases; bases outside gene matches: 12. The germline CDR1 and CDR2 sequences are SGHRS and YFSETQ. The length of the CDR3 is 14 residues.

Points on this clonotype: A much larger clone lies one base from this, so it may be a read error. J is TRBJ2-7 and V is TRBV5-1; D uncertain. Germline V gene sequence: CDR1 SGHRS, CDR2 YFSETQ. The CDR3 is made up of 14 amino acids. DNA of the CDR3: TGCGCCAGCAGCTTAAGTGGTCCTGAGGACGAGCAGGACTTC. Residues: CASSLSGPEDEQDF.

This clonotype was seen only a few times. The rearrangement joins TRBV5-1 to TRBJ2-7, with D perhaps being TRBD1 or TRBD2 (5 bases each). Germline V lookup: CDR1 SGHRS, CDR2 YFSETQ. With 0 bases removed from V and 1 base from J, the gap between germline ends came to 14 bases. The CDR3 totals 16 residues. The CDR3 coding sequence is TGCGCCAGCAGCTTGGCGGGGACGGAGGTATCCTACGAGCAGTACTTC. As protein: CASSLAGTEVSYEQYF.

This sequence joins TRBV11-2 and TRBJ1-4, with D tentatively TRBD1 (5 bases). The V gene lost 4 bases and the J gene lost 8 bases, with 17 bases spanning the gap. Germline V gene data show CDR1 as SGHAT and CDR2 as FQNNGV. The CDR3 loop spans 15 amino acids. As DNA, the CDR3 is TGTGCCAGCAGCTCCCACGTGATGGGGGAGGAAAAACTGTTTTTT. Amino acid sequence: CASSSHVMGEEKLFF.

The rearrangement joins TRBV7-2 to TRBJ1-6; 9 nucleotides align to TRBD1. CDR1 is SGHTA and CDR2 is FQGNSA in the germline V gene. The CDR3 contains 15 residues. Trimming at V came to 3 bases and at J to 5 bases, leaving 2 bases not matched to a gene. The CDR3 bases are TGTGCCAGCAGCTTCTGGGACAGGGATAATTCACCCCTCCACTTT. It specifies CASSFWDRDNSPLHF.

The rearrangement uses TRBV7-8 and TRBJ2-1, with 12 bases matching TRBD2. Germline CDR1 SGHVS, CDR2 FQNEAQ. The CDR3 has 15 amino acids. V lost 6 bases to trimming and J lost 10 bases; unmatched junction nucleotides: 10. The CDR3 DNA reads as TGTGCCAGCAGTTCGGTCGGACTAGCGGGACAAGAGCAGTTCTTC. Translating gives CASSSVGLAGQEQFF.

This clonotype was seen more than once but under ten times. V is TRBV28 and J is TRBJ2-7, with 7 bases lining up with TRBD1. Germline CDR1 reads MDHEN; CDR2 reads SYDVKM. V lost 4 bases, J lost 4 bases, and 10 bases stayed unmatched. The CDR3 runs 15 residues. The CDR3 protein is CASSSLIGGYYEQYF. DNA of the CDR3: TGTGCCAGCAGTTCTTTAATAGGGGGCTATTACGAGCAGTACTTC.

Turning to this clonotype: It is likely a read error, because the conserved phenylalanine at the end of the CDR3 is missing. This chain joins TRBV6-2 or TRBV6-3 and TRBJ2-7; unclear D gene. The germline V gene encodes CDR1 MNHEY and CDR2 SVGEGT. Trimming removed 6 bases at V and 6 bases at J, with 18 bases between. The CDR3 has 14 amino acids. DNA of the CDR3: TGTGCCAGCAGAATAAGTAGACAACTGGCCGAGCAGTACTTA. This sequence encodes CASRISRQLAEQYL.

This clonotype was recorded a few times. This chain connects TRBV20-1 to TRBJ2-7; D unclear. Trimming left V 5 bases short and J 0 bases short, with 8 bases between. The germline V gene encodes CDR1 DFQATT and CDR2 SNEGSKA (reference sequence). The CDR3 runs 12 residues. The CDR3 DNA sequence: TGCAGTGCTCCTTACCTCTCCTACGAGCAGTACTTC. Amino acid sequence: CSAPYLSYEQYF.

Ten or more counts support this clonotype. The rearrangement uses TRBV29-1 and TRBJ1-5, with D perhaps TRBD1 (5 bases). The CDR3 spans 13 residues. The germline V and J ends were trimmed by 4 bases and 6 bases, with 13 bases remaining between them. In germline, CDR1 is SQVTM, CDR2 ANQGSEA. The CDR3 loop is CSVVGARGQPQHF. DNA for the CDR3: TGCAGCGTTGTAGGGGCCCGCGGTCAGCCCCAGCATTTT.

There are a few counts of this clonotype. The genes are TRBV10-3 and TRBJ1-2; 7 nucleotides align to TRBD1. There are 14 residues in the CDR3. The germline V gene encodes CDR1 ENHRY and CDR2 SYGVKD. After removal of 4 bases from V and 7 bases from J, the junction contained 9 bases not matched to a gene. This chain's CDR3 is CAISAGTESGGYTF. The CDR3 DNA sequence: TGTGCCATCAGTGCCGGGACAGAGTCTGGTGGCTACACCTTC.

The V and J genes are TRBV11-2 and TRBJ2-5; D remains unclear. The CDR3 consists of 14 residues. V lost 6 bases and J 3 bases, leaving 14 bases between the germline ends. CDR1 and CDR2 (germline): SGHAT, FQNNGV. CDR3 in amino acids: CASRAYGSKETQYF. The CDR3 region has the DNA TGTGCCAGCAGAGCGTACGGCTCCAAAGAGACCCAGTACTTC. Supplemented by reference TRBV11-2 and TRBJ2-5, the full variable domain reads EAGVAQSPRYKIIEKRQSVAFWCNPISGHATLYWYQQILGQGPKLLIQFQNNGVVDDSQLPKDRFSAERLKGVDSTLKIQPAKLEDSAVYLCASRAYGSKETQYFGPGTRLLVL.

A few counts support this clonotype. The chain has TRBV29-1 and TRBJ2-2, with D possibly matching TRBD2 (5 bases). This CDR3 has 14 residues. Trimming cost V 4 bases and J 2 bases, with 11 bases left between them. Germline lookup yields CDR1 SQVTM and CDR2 ANQGSEA. The CDR3 loop is CSVAGGLNTGELFF. The CDR3, as DNA: TGCAGCGTTGCTGGCGGGTTAAACACCGGGGAGCTGTTTTTT.

This clonotype has at least ten counts. The chain has TRBV20-1 and TRBJ2-7; 14 bases match TRBD2. The germline gives CDR1 DFQATT, CDR2 SNEGSKA (reference sequence). V gave up 5 bases and J gave up 4 bases; unmatched junction bases: 4. The CDR3 sequence is 14 residues long. CDR3 loop: CSAHRLAGGYEQYF. The CDR3 nucleotides are TGCAGTGCTCATCGACTAGCGGGAGGGTACGAGCAGTACTTC.

V and J are TRBV20-1 and TRBJ2-7, with D tentatively TRBD1 or TRBD2 (5 bases each). The germline V gene encodes CDR1 DFQATT and CDR2 SNEGSKA (reference sequence). The CDR3 is made up of 14 amino acids. Trimming cost V 5 bases and J 1 base, with 15 bases left between them. CDR3 protein: CSADLGTVSYEQYF. The DNA of the CDR3 is TGCAGTGCTGACCTGGGGACGGTTTCCTACGAGCAGTACTTC.

This clonotype was seen only a few times. The J gene is TRBJ1-5, the V gene TRBV12-3 or TRBV12-4, with D hard to call. The length of the CDR3 is 15 residues. V lost 7 bases and J lost 2, with 15 bases in between. CDR3 DNA sequence: TGTGCCAGCACCATCGGGCCGGGTGGCAATCAGCCCCAGCATTTT. Its protein is CASTIGPGGNQPQHF.

This chain uses TRBV30 with TRBJ2-1; D remains ambiguous. CDR1 and CDR2 from the germline V gene are GTSNPN and SVGIG (reference sequence). The ends were cut back, 0 bases at V and 0 bases at J, with 12 bases in the middle. The CDR3 is 16 residues long. CDR3 amino acids: CAWSVLGGSSYNEQFF. CDR3 nucleotide sequence: TGTGCCTGGAGTGTTCTTGGCGGAAGCTCCTACAATGAGCAGTTCTTC.

This clonotype was recorded at least ten times. This chain uses TRBV5-1 with TRBJ1-6, with D perhaps TRBD1 (6 bases). Germline CDR1 SGHRS, CDR2 YFSETQ. V lost 4 bases and J lost 10, with 12 bases in between. The CDR3 contains 13 residues. The CDR3, as DNA: TGCGCCAGCAGCCCGGGGACACAATCACCCCTCCACTTT. Protein sequence: CASSPGTQSPLHF.

This clonotype has at least ten counts. The rearrangement links TRBV28 to TRBJ2-1; D might be TRBD1 or TRBD2, each matching 6 bases. CDR1 and CDR2 (germline): MDHEN, SYDVKM. Trimming took off 8 bases at V and 2 bases at J, with 16 bases between the two ends. The CDR3 is made up of 15 amino acids. The CDR3 DNA sequence: TGTGCCAGCGGGTTTGGAGGGGGAACCTACAATGAGCAGTTCTTC. Amino acids: CASGFGGGTYNEQFF.

The chain employs TRBV4-3 and TRBJ2-3; D is possibly TRBD1 (6 bases). This CDR3 region has 16 residues. Germline V lookup: CDR1 LGHNA, CDR2 YSLEER. Trimming left V 0 bases short and J 2 bases short, with 12 bases between. This CDR3 is CASSQDFRQDTDTQYF. CDR3 nucleotide sequence: TGCGCCAGCAGCCAAGATTTCCGACAGGACACAGATACGCAGTATTTT.

Many counts were recorded for this clonotype. Written as DNA, the CDR3 is TGTGCCAGCAGTCGGGCCTACAATGAGCAGTTCTTC. Translation gives CASSRAYNEQFF. The chain uses TRBV6-5 and TRBJ2-1; D gene uncertain. Germline-derived CDR1 and CDR2 are MNHEY and SVGAGI. This CDR3 has 12 amino acids. V lost 5 bases, J lost 2 bases, and 4 bases lay in between.

The V and J genes are TRBV4-2 and TRBJ1-3; D gene unclear. V was pared by 1 base and J by 4 bases, with 17 bases between. CDR1 is LGHNA, CDR2 YNFKEQ, per germline. The CDR3 is 17 amino acids. CDR3 nucleotide sequence: TGTGCCAGCAGCCAAGTCTTTCTCAGACGTTCGGGAAACACCATATATTTT. This translates into CASSQVFLRRSGNTIYF.

The CDR3: CASSQGSGPLTEKLFF. CDR3 nucleotides: TGTGCCAGCAGCCAGGGAAGTGGGCCCCTCACTGAAAAACTGTTTTTT. J is TRBJ1-4 and V is TRBV14; D call uncertain. Germline V CDR1 and CDR2: SGHDN, FVKESK. The germline V and J ends were trimmed by 3 bases and 7 bases, with 18 bases remaining between them. This CDR3 is 16 amino acids long.

The chain joins TRBV7-9 to TRBJ1-5, with 7 bases aligning to TRBD1. The CDR3 runs to 13 residues. V was clipped by 5 bases and J by 4 bases; unmatched bases: 2. Germline lookup yields CDR1 SEHNR and CDR2 FQNEAQ (reference sequence). CDR3 nucleotide sequence: TGTGCCAGCAGCGGACAGGCAAATCAGCCCCAGCATTTT. It translates to CASSGQANQPQHF.